These 30 T cell receptor beta chains were all obtained from the same sample, sequenced in a study of cytomegalovirus exposure and HLA in healthy donors. Clones were read by immunoSEQ multiplex PCR, and TCRdb kept only the in-frame ones, dropping some. The table has around 200,000 clones, just over 85% seen once. Sequencing was carried out using PBMCs. Source of these receptors: a woman aged 18-35 years in good health and CMV-seronegative.

The chain is built from TRBV30 and TRBJ2-7, with D perhaps TRBD1 (6 bases). Germline-derived CDR1 and CDR2 are GTSNPN and SVGIG (reference sequence). V gave up 0 bases and J gave up 4 bases, with 13 bases separating them. The CDR3 has 14 amino acids. CDR3 sequence reads: CAWSVRPQGYEQYF. For the CDR3, the DNA is TGTGCCTGGAGTGTCAGGCCACAGGGATACGAGCAGTACTTC.

This rearrangement joins TRBV6-5 to TRBJ2-7; 7 bases map to TRBD2. CDR1 is MNHEY, CDR2 SVGAGI, per germline. With 0 bases clipped from V and 0 bases from J, the junction kept 2 bases outside the gene matches. The CDR3 spans 15 residues. The CDR3 DNA sequence: TGTGCCAGCAGTTACTCGACTAGCTTCTCCTACGAGCAGTACTTC. Translated, it gives CASSYSTSFSYEQYF.

The V and J genes are TRBV2 and TRBJ2-1; 12 nucleotides match TRBD2. Germline CDR1 and CDR2: SNHLY and FYNNEI. V gave up 9 bases and J gave up 7 bases; unmatched junction bases: 4. The CDR3 has 13 amino acids. CDR3 in amino acids: CASTGLAGNEQFF. DNA for the CDR3: TGTGCCAGTACTGGACTAGCGGGAAATGAGCAGTTCTTC.

The chain joins TRBV20-1 to TRBJ1-2, with 7 bases identical to TRBD1. Losses at the gene ends were 7 bases for V and 5 bases for J; bases not matched to a gene: 4. This CDR3 comprises 11 residues. The germline gives CDR1 DFQATT, CDR2 SNEGSKA (reference sequence). Written as DNA, the CDR3 is TGCAGTGTCGGGACAGAATATGGCTACACCTTC. The encoded protein is CSVGTEYGYTF.

The CDR3 loop reads CSANLMGLAENTGELFF. CDR3 sequence (DNA): TGCAGCGCAAACTTAATGGGACTAGCGGAGAACACCGGGGAGCTGTTTTTT. V and J are TRBV29-1 and TRBJ2-2; 11 bases match TRBD2. Germline-derived CDR1 and CDR2 are SQVTM and ANQGSEA. The trim removed 7 bases at V and 1 base at J, leaving 11 bases unmatched. CDR3 size: 17 residues.

This clone showed up just once. This chain uses TRBV28 with TRBJ1-2, with D possibly being TRBD1 (5 bases). The germline V and J ends were trimmed by 1 base and 8 bases, with 11 bases remaining between them. Looked up from germline, CDR1 is MDHEN and CDR2 is SYDVKM. The CDR3 sequence is 13 residues long. CDR3 nucleotide sequence: TGTGCCAGCAGTTTATCTGGGGCGGGGGGCTACACCTTC. Amino acid sequence: CASSLSGAGGYTF.

The CDR3 bases are TGTGCCTGGGGTAGCGGGGCCCATAGGGGAGAGACCCAGTACTTC. Residues: CAWGSGAHRGETQYF. This chain links TRBV30 with TRBJ2-5; 8 nucleotides line up with TRBD2. V dropped 5 bases and J dropped 4; count of bases not matched to a gene: 12. The length of the CDR3 is 15 residues. The germline V gene has CDR1 GTSNPN and CDR2 SVGIG (reference sequence). Combining the CDR3 with reference TRBV30 and TRBJ2-5 gives the whole variable domain SQTIHQWPATLVQPVGSPLSLECTVEGTSNPNLYWYRQAAGRGLQLLFYSVGIGQISSEVPQNLSASRPQDRQFILSSKKLLLSDSGFYLCAWGSGAHRGETQYFGPGTRLLVL.

The rearrangement uses TRBV9 and TRBJ2-1, with D perhaps matching TRBD2 (6 bases). Germline CDR1 SGDLS, CDR2 YYNGEE. The V end lost 4 bases, the J end lost 6 bases, and 23 bases lay between the germline ends. The CDR3 consists of 17 residues. The CDR3 region is CASSPPKRAKVPNEQFF. In DNA, the CDR3 is TGTGCCAGCAGCCCCCCAAAGCGGGCCAAGGTCCCCAATGAGCAGTTCTTC.

This rearrangement joins TRBV20-1 to TRBJ2-7; no reliable D call. There are 11 residues in the CDR3. Trimming cost V 3 bases and J 4 bases, with 7 bases left between them. Germline CDR1 and CDR2: DFQATT and SNEGSKA (reference sequence). CDR3 nucleotides: TGCAGTGCTAGGCACGGGTACGAGCAGTACTTC. It specifies CSARHGYEQYF.

V and J are TRBV7-2 and TRBJ2-1, with TRBD1 as a possible D gene (5 bases). Germline V gene sequence: CDR1 SGHTA, CDR2 FQGNSA. Trimming left V 5 bases short and J 8 bases short, with 22 bases between. This CDR3 comprises 16 residues. This chain's CDR3 is CASSQERSGWLDEQFF. The CDR3 nucleotides read TGTGCCAGCAGCCAGGAGAGATCAGGGTGGTTGGATGAGCAGTTCTTC.

The table lists this clone with a few counts. The genes are TRBV4-3 and TRBJ2-5; a weak D match, TRBD2 (5 bases). Trimming removed 0 bases from V and 0 bases from J, with 11 bases in between. The CDR3 length is 16 residues. The germline gives CDR1 LGHNA, CDR2 YSLEER. The CDR3 loop is CASSQDPPGNQETQYF. The CDR3 DNA reads as TGCGCCAGCAGCCAAGATCCCCCGGGGAACCAAGAGACCCAGTACTTC.

The chain recombines TRBV6-5 with TRBJ2-6; a weak D match, TRBD1 (5 bases). The CDR3 has 15 amino acids. CDR1 is MNHEY, CDR2 SVGAGI, per germline. V lost 7 bases and J lost 2, with 12 bases in between. The CDR3 here is CASTRQGAGANVLTF. The DNA for the CDR3 is TGTGCCAGCACCCGCCAGGGTGCTGGGGCCAACGTCCTGACTTTC.

CDR3: CASSQGRGSRNYEQYF. DNA of the CDR3: TGCGCCAGCAGCCAAGGCCGGGGTAGTCGGAACTACGAGCAGTACTTC. J is TRBJ2-7 and V is TRBV4-3, with D perhaps TRBD2 (5 bases). CDR1 and CDR2 (germline): LGHNA, YSLEER. The CDR3 covers 16 residues. Trimming pared 1 base from V and 3 bases from J, leaving 16 bases between.

The chain links TRBV6-6 to TRBJ1-5, with D possibly TRBD1 on 6 matching bases. The CDR3 has 16 amino acids. V lost 8 bases and J 3 bases, leaving 20 bases between the germline ends. Looked up from germline, CDR1 is MNHNY and CDR2 is SVGAGI (reference sequence). The CDR3 region is CASRTSQGGLNQPQHF. In DNA, the CDR3 is TGTGCCAGCCGAACATCACAGGGTGGACTCAATCAGCCCCAGCATTTT.

The rearrangement links TRBV4-2 to TRBJ2-3, with TRBD1 matching 8 bases. The CDR3 runs to 16 residues. Unmatched junction bases numbered 5, after V lost 3 bases and J lost 0 bases. Per the germline V gene, CDR1 is LGHNA and CDR2 is YNFKEQ. In DNA, the CDR3 is TGTGCCAGCAGCCACTCACAGGGGGAGAGCACAGATACGCAGTATTTT. It codes for CASSHSQGESTDTQYF.

The CDR3 DNA follows: TGTGCCAGCAGCTTAGGACGTGGAGAGAATCAGCCCCAGCATTTT. This sequence encodes CASSLGRGENQPQHF. The V call is TRBV7-2, the J call TRBJ1-5; D is unclear. The germline CDR1 and CDR2 sequences are SGHTA and FQGNSA. The CDR3 has 15 amino acids. The germline V and J ends were trimmed by 1 base and 4 bases, with 11 bases remaining between them.

The rearrangement joins TRBV19 to TRBJ2-5; D not certain. This CDR3 is built from 13 residues. Germline CDR1 reads LNHDA; CDR2 reads SQIVND (reference sequence). V was cut by 7 bases and J by 5 bases, with 14 bases left in between. The CDR3 nucleotides read TGTGCCAGTATGTCTGCACCAGGCGAGACCCAGTACTTC. It yields the protein CASMSAPGETQYF.

The chain employs TRBV28 and TRBJ2-1; 8 positions match TRBD2. Germline CDR1 and CDR2: MDHEN and SYDVKM. With 5 bases clipped from V and 9 bases from J, the junction kept 9 bases outside the gene matches. This CDR3 region has 14 residues. This chain's CDR3 is CASSVSLGGGEQFF. The CDR3 DNA sequence: TGTGCCAGCAGTGTCAGCCTCGGGGGGGGTGAGCAGTTCTTC.

The rearrangement joins TRBV5-1 to TRBJ2-1; D ambiguous. The CDR3 is 12 amino acids. The V gene lost 4 bases and the J gene lost 8 bases, with 10 bases spanning the gap. Per germline, CDR1 SGHRS and CDR2 YFSETQ. DNA for the CDR3: TGCGCCAGCAGCGGAGTTGCGTATGAGCAGTTCTTC. Translating gives CASSGVAYEQFF.

The chain carries TRBV27 and TRBJ1-2; weak D call: TRBD1 (6 bases). CDR1 is MNHEY and CDR2 is SMNVEV in the germline V gene (reference sequence). The CDR3 has 15 amino acids. Deletions cut 5 bases from V and 3 bases from J, with 16 bases between. CDR3 nucleotide sequence: TGTGCCAGCAGTCTCCGCGGGGGCGCGGACTATGGCTACACCTTC. It codes for CASSLRGGADYGYTF.

The V call is TRBV2, the J call TRBJ2-1, with 8 positions matching TRBD2. Unmatched junction bases numbered 7, after V lost 7 bases and J lost 8 bases. Germline loops: CDR1 SNHLY, CDR2 FYNNEI. This CDR3 comprises 13 residues. CDR3 residues: CASKDSGIHEQFF. The DNA for the CDR3 is TGTGCCAGCAAGGATAGCGGGATACATGAGCAGTTCTTC.

The chain is built from TRBV6-9 and TRBJ2-7; 9 bases align to TRBD1. The V gene end was trimmed by 4 bases and the J gene end by 6 bases; junction bases not matched to a gene: 7. CDR3 length: 14 amino acids. Germline V lookup: CDR1 MNHGY, CDR2 SVAAGI. The CDR3 DNA sequence: TGTGCCAGCAGTTCCCGACAGGGGGTATCCGAGCAGTACTTC. This codes for CASSSRQGVSEQYF.

The gene calls are TRBV5-4 and TRBJ1-2; 8 positions match TRBD1. With V trimmed by 0 bases and J by 7 bases, 8 bases remained unmatched. The length of the CDR3 is 15 residues. CDR1 and CDR2 (germline): SGHNT, YYREEE (reference sequence). This chain's CDR3 is CASSLEQGGFLGYTF. CDR3 bases: TGTGCCAGCAGCTTGGAACAGGGGGGATTCCTTGGCTACACCTTC.

The chain carries TRBV29-1 and TRBJ2-3; 7 bases are shared with TRBD2. The CDR3 sequence is 14 residues long. Germline CDR1 SQVTM, CDR2 ANQGSEA. Trimming cost V 6 bases and J 2 bases; bases outside gene matches: 8. The CDR3 region has the DNA TGCAGCGTCCTTGGGGGGGTCGTCACAGATACGCAGTATTTT. Its protein product is CSVLGGVVTDTQYF.

CDR3 sequence: CASNDRGRREKLFF. CDR3 bases: TGTGCCTCGAACGACAGGGGGCGCAGGGAAAAACTGTTTTTT. This chain joins TRBV19 and TRBJ1-4; 10 bases fit TRBD1. The V segment lost 11 bases and the J segment 8 bases; nucleotides outside the gene matches: 11. The CDR3 runs to 14 residues. Germline lookup yields CDR1 LNHDA and CDR2 SQIVND (reference sequence).

CDR3 sequence reads: CASSYGGISYEQYF. The CDR3 region has the DNA TGTGCCAGCAGTTACGGAGGGATCTCCTACGAGCAGTACTTC. The rearrangement links TRBV6-5 to TRBJ2-7, with D possibly being TRBD2 (6 bases). CDR3 size: 14 residues. V was pared by 2 bases and J by 0 bases, with 8 bases between. CDR1 is MNHEY and CDR2 is SVGAGI in the germline V gene.

The J gene is TRBJ1-2, the V gene TRBV12-5; 7 bases fit TRBD1. This CDR3 spans 16 amino acids. J was trimmed by 5 bases and V by 2 bases; bases with no gene match: 11. The germline V gene has CDR1 LGHNT and CDR2 FRNRAP. CDR3 amino acids: CASGLTLRGTQYGYTF. The CDR3 nucleotides read TGTGCTAGTGGTTTGACCCTCAGGGGGACCCAGTATGGCTACACCTTC. Together with reference TRBV12-5 and TRBJ1-2, the CDR3 gives the full variable domain: DARVTQTPRHKVTEMGQEVTMRCQPILGHNTVFWYRQTMMQGLELLAYFRNRAPLDDSGMPKDRFSAEMPDATLATLKIQPSEPRDSAVYFCASGLTLRGTQYGYTFGSGTRLTVV.

The rearrangement joins TRBV7-2 to TRBJ2-3; D is perhaps TRBD2 (5 bases). Germline CDR1 and CDR2: SGHTA and FQGNSA. V lost 4 bases and J 1 base, leaving 12 bases between the germline ends. The CDR3 runs to 15 residues. The CDR3 here is CASSSPERGTDTQYF. In DNA form, the CDR3 reads TGTGCCAGCAGCTCCCCGGAGAGGGGCACAGATACGCAGTATTTT. The full variable domain, rest sourced from reference TRBV7-2 and TRBJ2-3, is GAGVSQSPSNKVTEKGKDVELRCDPISGHTALYWYRQSLGQGLEFLIYFQGNSAPDKSGLPSDRFSAERTGGSVSTLTIQRTQQEDSAVYLCASSSPERGTDTQYFGPGTRLTVL.

The chain has TRBV28 and TRBJ2-3; 14 nucleotides agree with TRBD2. V shed 7 bases and J 0 bases; nucleotides not matched to a gene: 9. This CDR3 comprises 18 residues. Per the germline V gene, CDR1 is MDHEN and CDR2 is SYDVKM. The CDR3 nucleotides are TGTGCCAGCAATCTGATCGGGACTAGCGGGAGTAGCACAGATACGCAGTATTTT. It codes for CASNLIGTSGSSTDTQYF.

J is TRBJ2-1 and V is TRBV4-2, with 8 bases fitting TRBD2. Germline V gene sequence: CDR1 LGHNA, CDR2 YNFKEQ. After removal of 5 bases from V and 4 bases from J, the junction contained 10 bases not matched to a gene. This CDR3 region has 16 residues. CDR3 residues: CASSEKARGDYNEQFF. CDR3 DNA sequence: TGTGCCAGCAGCGAGAAGGCGCGGGGGGATTACAATGAGCAGTTCTTC.